The 3 T cell receptor beta chains below come from one sample, sequenced in a study of T cell responses to AZD1222 COVID-19 vaccine. TCRdb's table, derived via immunoSEQ multiplex PCR, lists solely in-frame clones and lacks some. The table has 95,000 to 100,000 clones, approximately 93% seen once. Here the sequenced sample was peripheral blood, taken 28 days after the second AZD1222 dose. These receptors were obtained from an adult who received the AZD1222 COVID-19 vaccine.

J is TRBJ2-7 and V is TRBV28; no definite D call. Germline CDR1 is MDHEN and CDR2 is SYDVKM. V was pared by 6 bases and J by 2 bases, with 17 bases between. This CDR3 region has 15 residues. The CDR3 region has the DNA TGTGCCAGCAGCGGGCCGAAACGGGTTACCTACGAGCAGTACTTC. Its translation: CASSGPKRVTYEQYF.

This chain connects TRBV10-1 to TRBJ2-1; 11 positions agree with TRBD1. The CDR3 runs to 13 residues. Germline V lookup: CDR1 WNHNN, CDR2 SYGVQD (reference sequence). V lost 5 bases and J lost 7; bases outside the gene matches: 1. The CDR3 is CASSWDRGNEQFF. The DNA for the CDR3 is TGCGCCAGCAGTTGGGACAGGGGGAATGAGCAGTTCTTC.

The chain combines TRBV5-1 with TRBJ2-1; D may be TRBD1 or TRBD2 (6 bases each). The CDR3 has 16 amino acids. The germline V gene encodes CDR1 SGHRS and CDR2 YFSETQ. Trimming removed 4 bases at V and 0 bases at J, with 14 bases between. The DNA of the CDR3 is TGCGCCAGCAGCCCCCGGTGGGGGGCCTCCTACAATGAGCAGTTCTTC. Translating it yields CASSPRWGASYNEQFF.